This T cell receptor beta chain appears in the sequencing data of a study of T cells in localized non-small cell lung cancer. Comments on this clone: Antigen unknown.

V gave up 0 bases and J gave up 1 base; unmatched junction bases: 4. The CDR3 runs to 16 residues. The germline gives CDR1 LGHNA, CDR2 YSLEER. Clones were read by immunoSEQ multiplex PCR, and TCRdb kept only the in-frame ones, dropping some. The sample yields around 91,000 clones, roughly 87% seen once. Study-wide points: Paired adjacent lung recovered a median about 60 of the top 100 tumor clones. There was an association of higher blood T cell density with longer overall survival.

The chain recombines TRBV4-3 with TRBJ2-3, with 7 bases that match TRBD1. Sequenced material: peripheral blood, taken before any cancer treatment. The source of this sequence is a man between 40 and 70 years old with stage I squamous cell lung carcinoma. The CDR3 sequence is CASSQDEGGRTDTQYF. The CDR3 bases are TGCGCCAGCAGCCAAGATGAAGGGGGCCGCACAGATACGCAGTATTTT.